The 20 T cell receptor beta chains reported below all come from one sample, sequenced in a study of shared clonotypes between healthy human individuals. The table came from immunoSEQ multiplex PCR; TCRdb's copy has only in-frame clones and leaves some out. The data show around 2.5 million clones, under 95% seen once. Sequences were obtained from naive CD4+ T cells from PBMCs. Specified subset: CD45RA+ positively selected. Receptors originate from a man younger than 35 in good health. Some clones in this sample may be carry-over from other donors' samples.

The chain has TRBV28 and TRBJ1-5; 8 positions match TRBD1. From germline, CDR1 is MDHEN and CDR2 SYDVKM. V was clipped by 6 bases and J by 6 bases; unmatched bases: 7. This CDR3 is 14 amino acids long. As DNA, the CDR3 is TGTGCCAGCAGCCTGACAGGGGCAGGTCAGCCCCAGCATTTT. This encodes CASSLTGAGQPQHF.

J is TRBJ1-3 and V is TRBV7-2; TRBD1 agrees at 9 bases. This CDR3 comprises 13 residues. Looked up from germline, CDR1 is SGHTA and CDR2 is FQGNSA. The junction had 4 bases not matched to a gene; V was cut back by 6 bases and J by 7 bases. CDR3: CASRRGQGNTIYF. The CDR3 DNA sequence: TGTGCCAGCAGGCGTGGACAGGGGAACACCATATATTTT.

This rearrangement joins TRBV4-1 to TRBJ2-7; D may be TRBD2 (6 bases). Germline CDR1 MGHRA, CDR2 YSYEKL. The germline V and J ends were trimmed by 0 bases and 2 bases, with 11 bases remaining between them. This CDR3 region has 15 residues. CDR3 protein: CASSQDGGVTYEQYF. In DNA, the CDR3 is TGCGCCAGCAGCCAAGACGGAGGGGTGACCTACGAGCAGTACTTC.

Written as DNA, the CDR3 is TGTGCCAGCAGCTTGACCGGGACTAGCAACTACAATGAGCAGTTCTTC. It translates to CASSLTGTSNYNEQFF. The gene calls are TRBV5-8 and TRBJ2-1, with 9 bases matching TRBD2. Trimming removed 1 base from V and 3 bases from J; junction bases left unmatched: 5. This CDR3 is built from 16 residues. Germline CDR1 SGHTS, CDR2 YDEGEE.

This chain's CDR3 is CSAPGRSYNEQFF. The CDR3 nucleotides are TGCAGCGCCCCGGGGCGGAGCTACAATGAGCAGTTCTTC. V gene TRBV29-1 combines with J gene TRBJ2-1; D is perhaps TRBD1 or TRBD2 (5 bases each). From germline, CDR1 is SQVTM and CDR2 ANQGSEA. The ends were cut back, 7 bases at V and 3 bases at J, with 13 bases in the middle. CDR3 size: 13 residues.

The chain employs TRBV11-2 and TRBJ2-2; D not certain. The CDR3 has 15 amino acids. Trimming pared 1 base from V and 6 bases from J, leaving 12 bases between. Per germline, CDR1 SGHAT and CDR2 FQNNGV. CDR3 DNA sequence: TGTGCCAGCAGCTTAGCTGGGTCCCGAGCCGGGGAGCTGTTTTTT. Translated: CASSLAGSRAGELFF.

This chain connects TRBV5-1 to TRBJ2-7, with 9 bases identical to TRBD1. CDR3 length equals 15 residues. In germline, CDR1 is SGHRS, CDR2 YFSETQ. After removal of 4 bases from V and 1 base from J, the junction contained 6 bases not matched to a gene. The CDR3 reads CASSLMTGGSYEQYF. The CDR3 nucleotides read TGCGCCAGCAGCCTCATGACAGGGGGGTCCTACGAGCAGTACTTC. The complete variable domain, with remaining parts taken from reference TRBV5-1 and TRBJ2-7, reads KAGVTQTPRYLIKTRGQQVTLSCSPISGHRSVSWYQQTPGQGLQFLFEYFSETQRNKGNFPGRFSGRQFSNSRSEMNVSTLELGDSALYLCASSLMTGGSYEQYFGPGTRLTVT.

The chain has TRBV7-9 and TRBJ2-7; D not certain. V lost 2 bases to trimming and J lost 1 base, with 9 bases between them. Germline CDR1 reads SEHNR; CDR2 reads FQNEAQ (reference sequence). The CDR3 loop spans 14 amino acids. CDR3 in amino acids: CASSLISVSYEQYF. CDR3 bases: TGTGCCAGCAGCTTAATCAGTGTATCCTACGAGCAGTACTTC.

The chain joins TRBV20-1 to TRBJ2-2; D unclear. The CDR3 totals 11 residues. From germline, CDR1 is DFQATT and CDR2 SNEGSKA (reference sequence). Trimming shortened V by 5 bases and J by 8 bases, and 9 bases separated the two germline ends. The CDR3 reads CSAPRFGELFF. CDR3 in DNA: TGCAGTGCTCCCCGGTTTGGGGAGCTGTTTTTT.

Remarks on this clone: Within the sample, other DNA sequences also encode this same CDR3. The CDR3 loop reads CASGGSSYNEQFF. Written as DNA, the CDR3 is TGTGCCAGCGGCGGTAGCTCCTACAATGAGCAGTTCTTC. The chain is built from TRBV2 and TRBJ2-1; D is undetermined. This CDR3 region has 13 residues. Trimming stripped 8 bases from V and 0 bases from J, with 8 bases between. The germline gives CDR1 SNHLY, CDR2 FYNNEI.

The rearrangement joins TRBV28 to TRBJ1-2; TRBD1 aligns across 8 bases. CDR1 and CDR2 from the germline V gene are MDHEN and SYDVKM. Trimming removed 3 bases from V and 2 bases from J; junction bases left unmatched: 5. The CDR3 extends over 15 amino acids. The CDR3 protein is CASSFPGGLNYGYTF. Here the CDR3 DNA reads TGTGCCAGCAGTTTCCCAGGGGGCCTCAACTATGGCTACACCTTC.

CDR3 sequence reads: CASSSRTSGRAFQLFF. The CDR3 DNA follows: TGTGCCAGCAGTTCTCGGACTAGCGGGAGGGCGTTTCAGCTGTTTTTT. The J gene is TRBJ2-2, the V gene TRBV28; the match to TRBD2 covers 15 bases. Trimming cost V 4 bases and J 12 bases; bases outside gene matches: 9. CDR3 size: 16 residues. Germline values: CDR1 MDHEN, CDR2 SYDVKM. Using reference TRBV28 and TRBJ2-2 for the parts outside the CDR3, the full variable domain is DVKVTQSSRYLVKRTGEKVFLECVQDMDHENMFWYRQDPGLGLRLIYFSYDVKMKEKGDIPEGYSVSREKKERFSLILESASTNQTSMYLCASSSRTSGRAFQLFFGEGSRLTVL.

In this sample, this clone turned up once. The V gene is TRBV18, the J gene TRBJ2-2; D is unclear. CDR1 KGHSH and CDR2 LQKENI come from the germline V gene. CDR3 length: 11 amino acids. V was cut by 9 bases and J by 7 bases, with 9 bases left in between. The CDR3 sequence: CASSEGGELFF. In nucleotides, the CDR3 is TGTGCCAGTTCCGAAGGCGGGGAGCTGTTTTTT.

This chain links TRBV27 with TRBJ2-7; D may correspond to TRBD1 or TRBD2 (5 bases each). From germline, CDR1 is MNHEY and CDR2 SMNVEV (reference sequence). Trimming cost V 4 bases and J 0 bases, with 10 bases left between them. The CDR3 is 14 residues long. CDR3 sequence (DNA): TGTGCCAGCAGTTGGGGACCCAGCTCCTACGAGCAGTACTTC. This sequence encodes CASSWGPSSYEQYF.

The J gene is TRBJ2-1, the V gene TRBV19; tentatively, D is TRBD2 (5 bases). V was clipped by 7 bases and J by 0 bases, with 16 bases between them. This CDR3 has 16 amino acids. The V gene's germline CDR1 is LNHDA and CDR2 SQIVND (reference sequence). The CDR3 loop reads CASTERASSSYNEQFF. In DNA, the CDR3 is TGTGCCAGTACAGAGAGGGCATCTAGCTCCTACAATGAGCAGTTCTTC.

The rearrangement links TRBV6-5 to TRBJ1-5; no clear D gene. This CDR3 is built from 16 residues. Germline-derived CDR1 and CDR2 are MNHEY and SVGAGI. V lost 0 bases and J 6 bases, leaving 15 bases between the germline ends. DNA for the CDR3: TGTGCCAGCAGTTACTCAAGTCCTGGAGCGGGTCAGCCCCAGCATTTT. It is translated as CASSYSSPGAGQPQHF.

This chain joins TRBV7-8 and TRBJ1-1; D not resolved. CDR1 SGHVS and CDR2 FQNEAQ come from the germline V gene. The CDR3 sequence is 12 residues long. V lost 7 bases and J lost 8, with 14 bases in between. CDR3 coding DNA: TGTGCCAGCATGAGAACCCCCCAGGAAGCTTTCTTT. This codes for CASMRTPQEAFF.

The chain employs TRBV11-2 and TRBJ2-3; D is tentatively TRBD1 or TRBD2 (5 bases each). The CDR3 has 16 amino acids. The V and J ends lost 4 bases and 3 bases respectively, with 17 bases between them. Germline V gives CDR1 SGHAT, CDR2 FQNNGV. The CDR3 is CASSSDRGRRTDTQYF. DNA for the CDR3: TGTGCCAGCAGCTCTGACCGGGGACGACGGACAGATACGCAGTATTTT.

To note about this clone: This may be a read error, as it is one base from a much larger clone. Other DNA sequences in the same sample also yield this CDR3. The chain has TRBV5-1 and TRBJ2-6, with D tentatively TRBD1 (5 bases). Per germline, CDR1 SGHRS and CDR2 YFSETQ. This CDR3 has 15 amino acids. V shed 0 bases and J shed 2 bases, with 6 bases lying between them. CDR3 sequence reads: CASSLGGPGANVLTF. For the CDR3, the DNA is TGCGCCAGCAGCTTGGGGGGCCCTGGGGCCAACGTCCTGACTTTC.

V usage is TRBV19 and J usage is TRBJ2-3, with a weak D call TRBD1 (6 bases). Germline-derived CDR1 and CDR2 are LNHDA and SQIVND (reference sequence). The V and J ends lost 3 bases and 6 bases respectively, with 19 bases between them. The CDR3 has 16 residues. CDR3 protein: CASSIKFQQRGDTQYF. The CDR3 DNA is TGTGCCAGTAGTATTAAGTTTCAGCAAAGGGGGGATACGCAGTATTTT.